What follows are 28 T cell receptor beta chains derived from one specimen sequenced in a study of regulatory T cells in long-lasting Graves disease. Time point noted: newly diagnosed GD, antithyroid drugs for less than 3 months. PBMCs provided the RNA from which the TCR library was made. Building of the TCR beta libraries involved iRepertoire HTBI primers and Arm-PCR of CDR3 regions. TCRdb called the multiplex PCR reads again in MiXCR, with one record for every CDR3 protein. This table has about 500,000 distinct CDR3 sequences, approximately 12% appearing once. These data were likewise used in another study, on T cells in Graves' hyperthyroidism and ophthalmopathy.

The input for sequencing was peripheral blood mononuclear cells (PBMCs), taken at new diagnosis, from a patient treated with antithyroid drugs. These receptors all come from a woman aged 30 to 39 with Graves disease.

The rearrangement uses TRBV20-1 and TRBJ2-7; TRBD2 matches at 9 bases. V was clipped by 2 bases and J by 3 bases; unmatched bases: 5. The CDR3 is made up of 14 amino acids. Germline V CDR1 and CDR2: DFQATT, SNEGSKA (reference sequence). The CDR3 reads CSARSSSGNYEQYF. Here the CDR3 DNA reads TGCAGTGCTAGATCGTCTAGCGGGAACTACGAGCAGTACTTC.

In its sample, this clonotype was seen many times. The chain has TRBV18 and TRBJ1-1; D uncertain. The germline gives CDR1 KGHSH, CDR2 LQKENI. Trimming removed 7 bases at V and 7 bases at J, with 13 bases between. The CDR3 has 12 amino acids. CDR3 amino acids: CASCHDPYEAFF. In DNA, the CDR3 is TGTGCCAGCTGCCATGACCCTTATGAAGCTTTCTTT.

This clonotype was counted only a few times. The CDR3 DNA sequence: TGTGCCAGCAGCCAAGGATTTCCAAATGGCTACACCTTC. Encoded protein: CASSQGFPNGYTF. This chain joins TRBV7-2 and TRBJ1-2; D ambiguous. V lost 5 bases, J lost 6 bases, and 13 bases lay in between. Germline V gene lookup returns CDR1 SGHTA and CDR2 FQGNSA. The CDR3 loop spans 13 amino acids.

This clonotype was counted at least ten times. The chain carries TRBV6-1 and TRBJ1-2; TRBD1 is a possible D gene (5 bases). V was clipped by 5 bases and J by 4 bases, with 17 bases between them. The CDR3 is 15 residues long. The germline V gene has CDR1 MNHNS and CDR2 SASEGT. CDR3 nucleotide sequence: TGTGCCAGCAGTCACCAGGGTTTCGGGGCCTATGGCTACACCTTC. It specifies CASSHQGFGAYGYTF.

This clonotype was recorded at least ten times. The CDR3 reads CSARVGVVEQFF. The CDR3 region has the DNA TGCAGTGCTAGAGTAGGGGTGGTGGAGCAGTTCTTC. The chain uses TRBV20-1 and TRBJ2-1; tentative D call: TRBD1 (5 bases). The CDR3 loop spans 12 amino acids. The V and J ends lost 1 base and 10 bases respectively, with 11 bases between them. Germline assignment: CDR1 DFQATT and CDR2 SNEGSKA (reference sequence).

This clonotype has just a few counts. This chain links TRBV27 with TRBJ1-2, with D maybe TRBD1 (6 bases). This CDR3 is 13 amino acids long. Germline CDR1 is MNHEY and CDR2 is SMNVEV (reference sequence). V lost 4 bases and J lost 4, with 10 bases in between. The CDR3 DNA sequence: TGTGCCAGCAGTTGGGGGCGCCGCTATGGCTACACCTTC. As protein: CASSWGRRYGYTF.

A few counts support this clonotype. The J gene is TRBJ1-6, the V gene TRBV4-1; a weak D match, TRBD1 (6 bases). V was shortened by 1 base and J by 7 bases, with 11 bases between the two germline ends. The CDR3 is 15 residues long. In germline, CDR1 is MGHRA, CDR2 YSYEKL. CDR3 sequence reads: CASSQVGGQNSPLHF. The CDR3, as DNA: TGCGCCAGCAGCCAAGTGGGAGGACAGAATTCACCCCTCCACTTT.

Ten or more counts support this clonotype. This CDR3 is CASSFRTSGRSDTQYF. CDR3 sequence (DNA): TGTGCCAGCAGCTTCCGGACTAGCGGGAGGTCAGATACGCAGTATTTT. The chain joins TRBV7-9 to TRBJ2-3, with 14 bases that match TRBD2. In germline, CDR1 is SEHNR, CDR2 FQNEAQ (reference sequence). Trimming took 3 bases from V and 4 from J; bases not matched to a gene: 3. The CDR3 contains 16 residues. The complete variable domain, with remaining parts taken from reference TRBV7-9 and TRBJ2-3, reads DTGVSQNPRHKITKRGQNVTFRCDPISEHNRLYWYRQTLGQGPEFLTYFQNEAQLEKSRLLSDRFSAERPKGSFSTLEIQRTEQGDSAMYLCASSFRTSGRSDTQYFGPGTRLTVL.

This clonotype occurred a few times. J is TRBJ2-1 and V is TRBV7-9; D possibly corresponds to TRBD2 (5 bases). Trimming cost V 7 bases and J 3 bases, with 16 bases left between them. The CDR3 runs to 15 residues. In germline, CDR1 is SEHNR, CDR2 FQNEAQ (reference sequence). The CDR3 loop is CASTPGFSGYNEQFF. CDR3 nucleotides: TGTGCCAGCACCCCGGGCTTCAGCGGCTACAATGAGCAGTTCTTC.

In its sample, this clonotype was seen many times. The rearrangement links TRBV7-9 to TRBJ1-2; D gene unclear. This CDR3 has 13 residues. CDR1 is SEHNR, CDR2 FQNEAQ, per germline (reference sequence). Trimming left V 6 bases short and J 4 bases short, with 12 bases between. The CDR3 loop reads CASRADLGYGYTF. The CDR3 nucleotides read TGTGCCAGCAGGGCGGACCTTGGCTATGGCTACACCTTC.

This clonotype was observed many times. The chain uses TRBV11-2 and TRBJ1-2, with 11 nucleotides matching TRBD1. This CDR3 has 14 residues. V shed 2 bases, J shed 8 bases, and the junction held 4 bases outside the gene matches. Germline-derived CDR1 and CDR2 are SGHAT and FQNNGV. The CDR3: CASSLRDRGYGYTF. The CDR3 DNA follows: TGTGCCAGCAGCTTAAGGGACAGGGGGTACGGCTACACCTTC.

This clonotype came up many times. The V gene is TRBV18, the J gene TRBJ2-2; a possible D gene is TRBD1 (6 bases). The V end was cut by 5 bases, the J end by 5 bases, with 12 bases between. Per germline, CDR1 KGHSH and CDR2 LQKENI. The CDR3 length is 14 residues. CDR3 loop: CASSWGPRTGELFF. In DNA form, the CDR3 reads TGTGCCAGCTCATGGGGGCCGCGGACCGGGGAGCTGTTTTTT.

This clonotype has at least ten counts. The V call is TRBV5-1, the J call TRBJ1-5; 7 positions agree with TRBD1. The CDR3 length is 16 residues. The V segment lost 0 bases and the J segment 1 base; nucleotides outside the gene matches: 4. Looked up from germline, CDR1 is SGHRS and CDR2 is YFSETQ. CDR3 in DNA: TGCGCCAGCAGCTTGGGGACAGGACCAAGCAATCAGCCCCAGCATTTT. It specifies CASSLGTGPSNQPQHF.

This clonotype appeared once. A read error may explain this, as a much larger clone is one base away. V is TRBV12-3 or TRBV12-4 and J is TRBJ1-2; D gene ambiguous. V was clipped by 8 bases and J by 7 bases, with 11 bases between them. CDR3 length equals 11 residues. For the CDR3, the DNA is TGTGCCAGCGGTGTTCTTGCTGGCTACACCTTC. The encoded protein is CASGVLAGYTF.

A word on this clonotype: A read error is possible here, since a much larger clone lies one base away. V usage is TRBV7-9 and J usage is TRBJ2-1; possibly TRBD1 for D (5 bases). The CDR3 runs 13 residues. CDR1 SEHNR and CDR2 FQNEAQ come from the germline V gene (reference sequence). Trimming took off 6 bases at V and 10 bases at J, with 16 bases between the two ends. The CDR3: CASSPTVGYEQFF. DNA of the CDR3: TGTGCCAGCAGTCCGACAGTCGGCTACGAGCAGTTCTTC. The full variable domain, its missing parts supplied by reference TRBV7-9 and TRBJ2-1, is DTGVSQNPRHKITKRGQNVTFRCDPISEHNRLYWYRQTLGQGPEFLTYFQNEAQLEKSRLLSDRFSAERPKGSFSTLEIQRTEQGDSAMYLCASSPTVGYEQFFGPGTRLTVL.

This clonotype was picked up many times. The chain has TRBV11-2 and TRBJ1-1; D is unresolved. The germline V and J ends were trimmed by 0 bases and 9 bases, with 11 bases remaining between them. There are 13 residues in the CDR3. Germline V CDR1 and CDR2: SGHAT, FQNNGV. In DNA form, the CDR3 reads TGTGCCAGCAGCTTAGATCTCCGGGATAAAGCTTTCTTT. It is translated as CASSLDLRDKAFF. The full variable domain, completed using reference TRBV11-2 and TRBJ1-1, is EAGVAQSPRYKIIEKRQSVAFWCNPISGHATLYWYQQILGQGPKLLIQFQNNGVVDDSQLPKDRFSAERLKGVDSTLKIQPAKLEDSAVYLCASSLDLRDKAFFGQGTRLTVV.

This clonotype showed up many times. This chain joins TRBV11-2 and TRBJ2-3, with 10 bases fitting TRBD2. Unmatched junction bases numbered 7, after V lost 6 bases and J lost 1 base. In germline, CDR1 is SGHAT, CDR2 FQNNGV. This CDR3 spans 16 amino acids. The CDR3 here is CASRNLAGVGTDTQYF. CDR3 sequence (DNA): TGTGCCAGCAGGAACCTAGCGGGAGTGGGCACAGATACGCAGTATTTT.

The chain carries TRBV11-3 and TRBJ2-7, with 11 bases aligning to TRBD1. V trimming: 7 bases; J trimming: 4 bases; junction bases outside the gene matches: 9. This CDR3 is built from 15 residues. In germline, CDR1 is SGHNT, CDR2 YENEEA. The CDR3 protein is CASTDVGQGAYEQYF. The CDR3 region has the DNA TGTGCCAGCACCGACGTAGGACAGGGGGCGTACGAGCAGTACTTC.

This clonotype was counted between two and nine times. This chain's CDR3 is CASSQAGTGGMYEQYF. CDR3 DNA: TGTGCCAGCAGCCAAGCCGGGACAGGGGGCATGTACGAGCAGTACTTC. The chain combines TRBV4-2 with TRBJ2-7; 12 bases line up with TRBD1. Germline CDR1 LGHNA, CDR2 YNFKEQ. V lost 1 base, J lost 4 bases, and 5 bases stayed unmatched. The CDR3 has 16 amino acids.

There are many counts of this clonotype. This chain uses TRBV5-6 with TRBJ2-7; 8 bases match TRBD1. J gave up 2 bases and V 4 bases, and 14 bases lay outside the gene matches. CDR1 SGHDT and CDR2 YYEEEE come from the germline V gene. The CDR3 spans 17 residues. CDR3 DNA sequence: TGTGCCAGCAGCCACGGACGGTTGGGGACAGGACCCTACGAGCAGTACTTC. It is translated as CASSHGRLGTGPYEQYF.

This chain links TRBV7-6 with TRBJ2-1; 8 bases map to TRBD2. Looked up from germline, CDR1 is SGHVS and CDR2 is FNYEAQ. The CDR3 is 17 amino acids. V was pared by 1 base and J by 4 bases, with 9 bases of the junction left unmatched. The CDR3 nucleotides are TGTGCCAGCAGCTTAGAAACCGGGACTAGGGGATACAATGAGCAGTTCTTC. The encoded protein is CASSLETGTRGYNEQFF.

This clonotype was counted between two and nine times. The chain joins TRBV9 to TRBJ2-3, with D perhaps TRBD1 (6 bases). CDR1 SGDLS and CDR2 YYNGEE come from the germline V gene. The CDR3 has 16 amino acids. The V gene lost 0 bases and the J gene lost 5 bases, with 16 bases spanning the gap. CDR3 in amino acids: CASSVDPLGRGDTQYF. Written as DNA, the CDR3 is TGTGCCAGCAGCGTAGATCCCCTAGGCAGGGGAGATACGCAGTATTTT. The full variable domain, rest sourced from reference TRBV9 and TRBJ2-3, is DSGVTQTPKHLITATGQRVTLRCSPRSGDLSVYWYQQSLDQGLQFLIQYYNGEERAKGNILERFSAQQFPDLHSELNLSSLELGDSALYFCASSVDPLGRGDTQYFGPGTRLTVL.

The sample holds one count of this clonotype. The chain carries TRBV2 and TRBJ2-1; D is unclear. This CDR3 spans 11 amino acids. Trimming removed 7 bases at V and 6 bases at J, with 7 bases between. Per the germline V gene, CDR1 is SNHLY and CDR2 is FYNNEI. CDR3 nucleotides: TGTGCCAGCACTACCCTCAATGAGCAGTTCTTC. This codes for CASTTLNEQFF.

This clonotype has just a few counts. The rearrangement joins TRBV5-1 to TRBJ2-5, with D perhaps matching TRBD2 (6 bases). The V end lost 0 bases, the J end lost 5 bases, and 17 bases lay between the germline ends. CDR1 and CDR2 from the germline V gene are SGHRS and YFSETQ. The CDR3 runs 16 residues. The CDR3 reads CASSLAGLWGDETQYF. The CDR3 DNA follows: TGCGCCAGCAGCTTGGCCGGGCTTTGGGGGGACGAGACCCAGTACTTC.

Ten or more counts support this clonotype. The V and J genes are TRBV27 and TRBJ2-7; D may be TRBD1 or TRBD2 (5 bases each). CDR3 length equals 14 residues. V gave up 8 bases and J gave up 3 bases, with 17 bases separating them. CDR1 is MNHEY and CDR2 is SMNVEV in the germline V gene (reference sequence). This CDR3 is CASGLGAGFYEQYF. In DNA, the CDR3 is TGTGCCAGCGGACTCGGTGCAGGGTTCTACGAGCAGTACTTC.

This clonotype was detected a few times. One end of the junction does not line up with germline, which may come from a read error. This chain uses TRBV30 with TRBJ1-4; D is ambiguous. Germline V gene data show CDR1 as GTSNPN and CDR2 as SVGIG (reference sequence). The CDR3 has 18 residues. The DNA for the CDR3 is TGTGCCTGGAGTGTACTATATCGGTTGAAGGCAACTAATGAAGAACTGTTTTTT. It is translated as CAWSVLYRLKATNEELFF.

This clonotype was recorded many times. The chain has TRBV20-1 and TRBJ2-3; 10 nucleotides line up with TRBD2. The V gene end was trimmed by 5 bases and the J gene end by 4 bases; junction bases not matched to a gene: 6. CDR1 DFQATT and CDR2 SNEGSKA come from the germline V gene (reference sequence). CDR3 length: 14 amino acids. The DNA for the CDR3 is TGCAGTGCTGGGCTTCTAGCGGGAGCAGATACGCAGTATTTT. This gives the protein CSAGLLAGADTQYF.

This clonotype was counted many times. The chain combines TRBV20-1 with TRBJ2-5; 9 bases match TRBD2. The length of the CDR3 is 17 residues. V lost 5 bases and J lost 3; bases outside the gene matches: 16. Germline values: CDR1 DFQATT, CDR2 SNEGSKA (reference sequence). This chain's CDR3 is CSAPRVPGLAVKETQYF. For the CDR3, the DNA is TGCAGTGCTCCGAGAGTCCCGGGACTAGCCGTAAAAGAGACCCAGTACTTC.